The 9 T cell receptor beta chains listed next were all sequenced from one sample in a study of blood T cells in healthy people across ages. For the second PCR, which ran for roughly 7 to 11 cycles, a sample-barcoded 5' primer and a J-beta primer mix were used. TCRdb called the 5' RACE reads again in MiXCR, with one record for every CDR3 protein. The sample comprises 1.5 million to 2 million distinct CDR3 sequences, approximately 30% of which are singletons, and 7.7% rests with the top ten. The sequencing sample was made of blood. Every receptor here comes from a woman in her twenties or thirties in good health.

The rearrangement joins TRBV7-6 to TRBJ2-1; TRBD2 is a possible D gene (7 bases). Germline assignment: CDR1 SGHVS and CDR2 FNYEAQ. This CDR3 has 18 amino acids. V shed 3 bases and J shed 1 base, with 19 bases lying between them. CDR3 coding DNA: TGTGCCAGCAGCTTCCCCGTAGGGGGGGCAGGGTCCTACAATGAGCAGTTCTTC. Encoded protein: CASSFPVGGAGSYNEQFF.

The gene calls are TRBV20-1 and TRBJ2-7; TRBD2 aligns across 12 bases. This CDR3 is 14 amino acids long. The ends lost 5 bases at V and 1 base at J; junction bases unmatched: 3. The germline V gene encodes CDR1 DFQATT and CDR2 SNEGSKA (reference sequence). CDR3 residues: CSAGLAGTSYEQYF. CDR3 in DNA: TGCAGTGCTGGACTAGCGGGGACTTCCTACGAGCAGTACTTC.

The rearrangement links TRBV6-2 or TRBV6-3 to TRBJ2-1; weak D call: TRBD2 (6 bases). The CDR3 loop spans 14 amino acids. Germline lookup yields CDR1 MNHEY and CDR2 SVGEGT. V lost 4 bases and J lost 8, with 15 bases in between. The CDR3 nucleotides are TGTGCCAGCAGTTTAGCGGAAGACGGACATGAGCAGTTCTTC. Its protein product is CASSLAEDGHEQFF.

The rearrangement joins TRBV5-1 to TRBJ2-1, with TRBD1 as a possible D gene (6 bases). CDR3 length: 12 residues. Trimming took off 0 bases at V and 11 bases at J, with 9 bases between the two ends. Germline CDR1 SGHRS, CDR2 YFSETQ. The CDR3 spells CASSLAQGQQFF. The DNA for the CDR3 is TGCGCCAGCAGCTTGGCACAGGGCCAGCAGTTCTTC.

A word on this clonotype: A clone one base away is much larger, so this may be a read error. This chain uses TRBV24-1 with TRBJ2-5; tentatively, D is TRBD2 (7 bases). The CDR3 has 16 residues. Germline loops: CDR1 KGHDR, CDR2 SFDVKD. The CDR3 nucleotides read TGTGCCGCCAGTCGGGGGGCGGTTGTGTCCCAAGAGACCCAGTACTTC. Translating gives CAASRGAVVSQETQYF.

The J gene is TRBJ1-1, the V gene TRBV27; D ambiguous. Germline-derived CDR1 and CDR2 are MNHEY and SMNVEV (reference sequence). The CDR3 runs to 13 residues. V lost 4 bases to trimming and J lost 0 bases, with 6 bases between them. Here the CDR3 DNA reads TGTGCCAGCAGTTCAGCCATGAACACTGAAGCTTTCTTT. Its protein product is CASSSAMNTEAFF.

The rearrangement links TRBV2 to TRBJ2-1, with D possibly called TRBD1 or TRBD2 (5 bases each). V dropped 11 bases and J dropped 3 bases, with 8 bases sitting between them. Germline CDR1 reads SNHLY; CDR2 reads FYNNEI. The CDR3 sequence is 11 residues long. Here the CDR3 DNA reads TGTGCCGGGGGTATCTACAATGAGCAGTTCTTC. Its protein is CAGGIYNEQFF.

This clonotype showed up many times. The J gene is TRBJ2-1, the V gene TRBV4-1; 11 nucleotides match TRBD2. The CDR3 length is 16 residues. Germline assignment: CDR1 MGHRA and CDR2 YSYEKL. V lost 0 bases, J lost 7 bases, and 5 bases stayed unmatched. CDR3 protein: CASSQDKTSGDNEQFF. For the CDR3, the DNA is TGCGCCAGCAGCCAAGATAAGACTAGCGGGGATAATGAGCAGTTCTTC.

This clonotype was seen more than once but under ten times. V gene TRBV20-1 combines with J gene TRBJ2-1; perhaps TRBD2 as D (5 bases). Germline CDR1 and CDR2: DFQATT and SNEGSKA (reference sequence). V was trimmed by 6 bases and J by 9 bases, leaving 21 bases between them. The length of the CDR3 is 14 residues. The CDR3 spells CSATRLASDGEQFF. The CDR3 DNA reads TGCAGTGCGACACGCCTAGCCAGCGATGGTGAGCAGTTCTTC.